These 22 T cell receptor beta chains came from one sample sequenced in a study of blood T cells in healthy people across ages. A second roughly 6 to 11 cycle PCR used barcoded and J-beta primers. TCRdb used MiXCR to reprocess the 5' RACE reads, holding one entry per CDR3 protein. The repertoire includes 700,000 to 800,000 distinct CDR3 sequences, about 42% of them detected once, and 20% sits in the top ten. The sample consisted of blood. The receptor source for this set is a woman aged 55-70 years in good health.

V is TRBV20-1 and J is TRBJ1-2; D is undetermined. The germline V gene has CDR1 DFQATT and CDR2 SNEGSKA (reference sequence). The V end was cut by 6 bases, the J end by 4 bases, with 15 bases between. There are 13 residues in the CDR3. CDR3 amino acids: CSATSPEFYGYTF. The CDR3 region has the DNA TGCAGTGCAACGTCCCCGGAATTCTATGGCTACACCTTC.

The chain carries TRBV29-1 and TRBJ1-1, with D maybe TRBD1 (5 bases). Trimming took 1 base from V and 0 from J, leaving 12 bases between them. Germline V gene data show CDR1 as SQVTM and CDR2 as ANQGSEA. This CDR3 is 15 amino acids long. The chain's CDR3 is CSVEGGVPMNTEAFF. The CDR3 nucleotides are TGCAGCGTTGAAGGAGGGGTCCCTATGAACACTGAAGCTTTCTTT.

This clonotype was recorded only once. J is TRBJ2-3 and V is TRBV6-2 or TRBV6-3, with a weak D call TRBD2 (5 bases). The CDR3 sequence is 15 residues long. The ends were cut back, 0 bases at V and 4 bases at J, with 11 bases in the middle. Germline lookup yields CDR1 MNHEY and CDR2 SVGEGT. CDR3 DNA: TGTGCCAGCAGTTACTCAGAGGAGGACCCAGATACGCAGTATTTT. Translation gives CASSYSEEDPDTQYF.

This clonotype was recorded a few times. CDR3 DNA sequence: TGTGCCAGCAGCAGCCGAACGGGAGCGGGGGGGCTGAGAGATACGCAGTATTTT. Translated, it gives CASSSRTGAGGLRDTQYF. The chain joins TRBV7-9 to TRBJ2-3; 10 bases fit TRBD2. Germline V CDR1 and CDR2: SEHNR, FQNEAQ (reference sequence). The CDR3 runs 18 residues. The V and J ends lost 5 bases and 5 bases, in that order; junction bases with no gene match: 16. Based on the CDR3 plus reference TRBV7-9 and TRBJ2-3, the full variable domain is DTGVSQNPRHKITKRGQNVTFRCDPISEHNRLYWYRQTLGQGPEFLTYFQNEAQLEKSRLLSDRFSAERPKGSFSTLEIQRTEQGDSAMYLCASSSRTGAGGLRDTQYFGPGTRLTVL.

The chain joins TRBV6-2 or TRBV6-3 to TRBJ2-7; tentative D call: TRBD2 (6 bases). V lost 3 bases and J lost 3, with 15 bases in between. The CDR3 spans 15 residues. The germline CDR1 and CDR2 sequences are MNHEY and SVGEGT. Here the CDR3 DNA reads TGTGCCAGCAGTTATTTTGAGGGAGGAATCTACGAGCAGTACTTC. It encodes CASSYFEGGIYEQYF.

This clonotype has a handful of counts. For the CDR3, the DNA is TGTGCCAGCAGTTACTCAGGTGGGGGCTATGGCTACACCTTC. It translates to CASSYSGGGYGYTF. J is TRBJ1-2 and V is TRBV6-6, with D possibly TRBD1 on 5 matching bases. The V gene's germline CDR1 is MNHNY and CDR2 SVGAGI (reference sequence). With 0 bases removed from V and 4 bases from J, the gap between germline ends came to 9 bases. CDR3 length equals 14 residues.

This rearrangement joins TRBV24-1 to TRBJ1-2; weak D call: TRBD1 (6 bases). CDR1 and CDR2 from the germline V gene are KGHDR and SFDVKD. V lost 4 bases, J lost 2 bases, and 10 bases lay in between. This CDR3 has 14 residues. In DNA, the CDR3 is TGTGCCACCAGTGACCAGGACAGAAACTATGGCTACACCTTC. The encoded protein is CATSDQDRNYGYTF.

The chain is built from TRBV5-5 and TRBJ1-5; D is ambiguous. The CDR3 has 17 amino acids. Germline assignment: CDR1 SGHKS and CDR2 YYEKEE (reference sequence). Trimming removed 4 bases from V and 6 bases from J, with 23 bases in between. CDR3 residues: CASSEASSRGLGQPQHF. CDR3 nucleotides: TGTGCCAGCAGCGAAGCCTCGTCGCGGGGTCTGGGTCAGCCCCAGCATTTT.

CDR3 residues: CASRSRLAGDYEQYF. CDR3 DNA: TGTGCCAGCAGATCCCGACTAGCGGGGGACTACGAGCAGTACTTC. The rearrangement uses TRBV28 and TRBJ2-4; 12 bases are shared with TRBD2. The J call may be wrong; the DNA end is better matched by TRBJ2-7. Germline loops: CDR1 MDHEN, CDR2 SYDVKM. The length of the CDR3 is 15 residues.

The genes are TRBV9 and TRBJ2-6; D is undetermined. Germline V gene data show CDR1 as SGDLS and CDR2 as YYNGEE. CDR3 length: 17 residues. Trimming left V 0 bases short and J 0 bases short, with 10 bases between. The CDR3 bases are TGTGCCAGCAGCGTAGAGGTGTTAAGCTCTGGGGCCAACGTCCTGACTTTC. Amino acids: CASSVEVLSSGANVLTF. Drawing the rest from reference TRBV9 and TRBJ2-6, the complete variable domain is DSGVTQTPKHLITATGQRVTLRCSPRSGDLSVYWYQQSLDQGLQFLIQYYNGEERAKGNILERFSAQQFPDLHSELNLSSLELGDSALYFCASSVEVLSSGANVLTFGAGSRLTVL.

V and J are TRBV20-1 and TRBJ2-1, with 9 bases fitting TRBD2. The better agreement between TRBJ2-7 and the DNA end casts doubt on the J call. Per the germline V gene, CDR1 is DFQATT and CDR2 is SNEGSKA (reference sequence). This CDR3 contains 17 residues. CDR3 sequence: CSAAKPLAGFSYNEQYF. The CDR3 coding sequence is TGCAGTGCAGCAAAACCGCTAGCGGGATTCTCCTACAATGAGCAGTACTTC.

The chain recombines TRBV20-1 with TRBJ2-2, with 8 bases matching TRBD1. CDR1 is DFQATT, CDR2 SNEGSKA, per germline (reference sequence). Trimming cost V 5 bases and J 4 bases; bases outside gene matches: 3. CDR3 length: 13 amino acids. As DNA, the CDR3 is TGCAGTGCTCAGGGGGCTGGCACCGGGGAGCTGTTTTTT. This sequence encodes CSAQGAGTGELFF.

V and J are TRBV29-1 and TRBJ1-1; D not certain. V dropped 7 bases and J dropped 1 base, with 4 bases sitting between them. This CDR3 has 10 residues. Germline V gene sequence: CDR1 SQVTM, CDR2 ANQGSEA. DNA for the CDR3: TGCAGCGGAGGGAACACTGAAGCTTTCTTT. Translating gives CSGGNTEAFF.

Remarks on this clonotype: At one end the junction does not follow the germline gene, possibly because of a read error. V is TRBV18 and J is TRBJ1-2; a weak D match, TRBD1 (6 bases). The CDR3 is made up of 15 amino acids. CDR1 is KGHSH and CDR2 is LQKENI in the germline V gene. The CDR3 protein is CASSPAPRGHYGHTF. CDR3 bases: TGTGCCAGCTCACCAGCCCCCAGGGGTCACTATGGCCACACCTTC.

About this clonotype: Germline and junction disagree at one end, which may indicate a read error. CDR3 sequence (DNA): TGTAGCACAGAGTGGAGGGGGCGACCCACAGATACGCAGTATTTT. As protein: CSTEWRGRPTDTQYF. This sequence joins TRBV29-1 and TRBJ2-3; TRBD1 might be the D (7 bases). The CDR3 covers 15 residues. Per germline, CDR1 SQVTM and CDR2 ANQGSEA.

The sample holds many counts of this clonotype. This chain joins TRBV10-3 and TRBJ2-3; D gene ambiguous. V lost 2 bases and J lost 0, with 9 bases in between. This CDR3 has 15 residues. The germline V gene encodes CDR1 ENHRY and CDR2 SYGVKD. CDR3 amino acids: CAISERATSTDTQYF. CDR3 in DNA: TGTGCCATCAGTGAGCGAGCGACCAGCACAGATACGCAGTATTTT.

V is TRBV5-4 and J is TRBJ2-7; no clear D. This CDR3 has 14 residues. Trimming cost V 7 bases and J 0 bases, with 14 bases left between them. CDR1 is SGHNT and CDR2 is YYREEE in the germline V gene (reference sequence). The DNA of the CDR3 is TGTGCCAGCCGCCAAACTTTATCCTCCTACGAGCAGTACTTC. Encoded protein: CASRQTLSSYEQYF.

Comment on this clonotype: At one boundary the junction diverges from the germline segment, which might be a read error. This sequence joins TRBV7-7 and TRBJ2-5; D is unresolved. Germline V lookup: CDR1 SSHAT, CDR2 FNYEAQ (reference sequence). This CDR3 contains 13 residues. CDR3 in DNA: TGTGCCGGCAGCACCGACACGCAAGAGACCCAGTACTTC. It is translated as CAGSTDTQETQYF.

This clonotype was detected a few times. The J gene is TRBJ2-1, the V gene TRBV7-8; 9 bases fit TRBD2. The CDR3 is made up of 17 amino acids. Germline V gene data show CDR1 as SGHVS and CDR2 as FQNEAQ. Trimming cost V 0 bases and J 8 bases; bases outside gene matches: 11. Written as DNA, the CDR3 is TGTGCCAGCAGCTTAGCGAAGGGGGCGGGAGGGGTTTATGAGCAGTTCTTC. The encoded protein is CASSLAKGAGGVYEQFF.

This chain joins TRBV9 and TRBJ2-5, with D perhaps TRBD2 (6 bases). Trimming pared 4 bases from V and 2 bases from J, leaving 12 bases between. There are 14 residues in the CDR3. The germline CDR1 and CDR2 sequences are SGDLS and YYNGEE. DNA for the CDR3: TGTGCCAGCAGCACCGGGACTCGTCAAGAGACCCAGTACTTC. It yields the protein CASSTGTRQETQYF.

The CDR3 region is CASSYGTDYEQYF. The CDR3 nucleotides read TGTGCCAGCAGTTACGGCACAGACTACGAGCAGTACTTC. The J gene is TRBJ2-7, the V gene TRBV6-2 or TRBV6-3; unclear D gene. Between the trimmed V and J ends, which lost 2 bases and 3 bases, there was a span of 8 bases. Germline V gene sequence: CDR1 MNHEY, CDR2 SVGEGT. This CDR3 comprises 13 residues.

This clonotype was seen a handful of times. The chain joins TRBV10-3 to TRBJ2-5; D remains ambiguous. The CDR3 contains 14 residues. The germline V gene has CDR1 ENHRY and CDR2 SYGVKD. V lost 0 bases and J lost 3, with 8 bases in between. The CDR3 sequence: CAISESNQKETQYF. CDR3 nucleotide sequence: TGTGCCATCAGTGAGTCGAATCAAAAAGAGACCCAGTACTTC.